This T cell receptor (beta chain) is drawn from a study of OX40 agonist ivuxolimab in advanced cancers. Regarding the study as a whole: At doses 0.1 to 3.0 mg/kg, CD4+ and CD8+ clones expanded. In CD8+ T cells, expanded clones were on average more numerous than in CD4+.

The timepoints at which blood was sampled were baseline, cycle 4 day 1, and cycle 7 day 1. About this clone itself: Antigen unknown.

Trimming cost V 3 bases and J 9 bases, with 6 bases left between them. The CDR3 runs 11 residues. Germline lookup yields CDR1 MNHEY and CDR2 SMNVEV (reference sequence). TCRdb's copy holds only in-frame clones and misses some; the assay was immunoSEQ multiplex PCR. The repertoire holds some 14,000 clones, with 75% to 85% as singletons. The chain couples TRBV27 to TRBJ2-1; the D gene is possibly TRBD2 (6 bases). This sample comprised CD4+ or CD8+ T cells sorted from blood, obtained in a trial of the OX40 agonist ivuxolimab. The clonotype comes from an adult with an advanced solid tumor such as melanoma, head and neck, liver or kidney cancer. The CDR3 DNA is TGTGCCAGCAGTTTCGGGGGTGAGCAGTTCTTC. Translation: CASSFGGEQFF.